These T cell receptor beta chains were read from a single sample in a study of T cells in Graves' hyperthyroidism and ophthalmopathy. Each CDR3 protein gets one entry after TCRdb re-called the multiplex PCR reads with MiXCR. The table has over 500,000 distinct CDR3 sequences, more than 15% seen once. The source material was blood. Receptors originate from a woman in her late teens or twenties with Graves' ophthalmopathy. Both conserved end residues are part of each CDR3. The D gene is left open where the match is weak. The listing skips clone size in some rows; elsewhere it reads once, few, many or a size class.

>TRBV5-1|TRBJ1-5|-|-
CASSLTSGSNQPQHF
TGCGCCAGCAGCCTAACCTCAGGGAGCAATCAGCCCCAGCATTTT
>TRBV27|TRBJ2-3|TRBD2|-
CASRLAGGPGTQYF
TGTGCCAGCAGGCTAGCGGGAGGGCCGGGTACGCAGTATTTT
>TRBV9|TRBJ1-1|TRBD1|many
CASSRQGAHTEAFF
TGTGCCAGCAGCCGACAGGGGGCTCACACTGAAGCTTTCTTT
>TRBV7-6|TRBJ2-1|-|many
CASSLVPGDYNEQFF
TGTGCCAGCAGCTTAGTTCCGGGGGACTACAATGAGCAGTTCTTC
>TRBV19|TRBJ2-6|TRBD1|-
CASSTGQDSGANVLTF
TGTGCCAGTAGTACCGGACAGGACTCTGGGGCCAACGTCCTGACTTTC
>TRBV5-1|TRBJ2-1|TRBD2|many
CASRGLAGGNDEQFF
TGCGCCAGCAGGGGACTAGCGGGAGGGAACGATGAGCAGTTCTTC
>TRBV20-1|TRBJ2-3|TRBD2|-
CSARSSGAAIDTQYF
TGCAGTGCTAGATCAAGCGGGGCGGCAATTGATACGCAGTATTTT
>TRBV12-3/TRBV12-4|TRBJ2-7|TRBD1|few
CASSQGDRPYEQYF
TGTGCCAGCAGTCAAGGGGACAGACCCTACGAGCAGTACTTC
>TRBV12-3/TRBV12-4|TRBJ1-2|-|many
CASSLHPRDNYGYTF
TGTGCCAGCAGTTTACATCCCCGGGATAACTATGGCTACACCTTC
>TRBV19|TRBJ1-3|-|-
CASSTSGANTIYF
TGTGCCAGTAGTACCTCAGGAGCGAACACCATATATTTT
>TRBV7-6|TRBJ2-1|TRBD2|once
CASSLGTSGGVRGEQFF
TGTGCCAGCAGCCTTGGGACTAGCGGGGGGGTTAGAGGTGAGCAGTTCTTC
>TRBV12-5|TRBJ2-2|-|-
CASGLVPPGELFF
TGTGCTAGTGGTTTGGTACCCCCCGGGGAGCTGTTTTTT
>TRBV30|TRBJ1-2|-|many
CAWDSSGGYTF
TGTGCCTGGGACAGTTCAGGTGGCTACACCTTC
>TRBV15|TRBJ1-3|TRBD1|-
CATSARTGGNTIYF
TGTGCCACCAGCGCTCGGACAGGGGGAAACACCATATATTTT
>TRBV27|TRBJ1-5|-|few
CASSFYGGENSNQPQHF
TGTGCCAGCAGTTTCTACGGAGGGGAAAATAGCAATCAGCCCCAGCATTTT
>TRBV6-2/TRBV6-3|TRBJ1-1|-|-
CASRAGSTEAFF
TGTGCCAGCAGGGCCGGGAGCACTGAAGCTTTCTTT
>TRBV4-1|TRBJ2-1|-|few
CASSQSVAPGEQFF
TGCGCCAGCAGCCAGTCCGTTGCGCCGGGTGAGCAGTTCTTC
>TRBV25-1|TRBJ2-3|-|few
CASSEWRGDQGITDTQYF
TGTGCCAGCAGTGAATGGAGGGGGGACCAGGGCATCACAGATACGCAGTATTTT
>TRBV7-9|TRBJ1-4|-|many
CASQPSIDGGQKLFF
TGTGCCAGCCAACCCTCTATCGACGGGGGACAAAAACTGTTTTTT
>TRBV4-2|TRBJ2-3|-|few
CASSQDHGDTDTQYF
TGTGCCAGCAGCCAAGATCATGGGGATACAGATACGCAGTATTTT
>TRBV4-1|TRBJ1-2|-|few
CASSQPGTRNYGYTF
TGCGCCAGCAGCCAACCTGGGACACGTAACTATGGCTACACCTTC
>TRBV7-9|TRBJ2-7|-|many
CASSNPGDPYEQYF
TGTGCCAGCAGTAATCCCGGGGACCCTTACGAGCAGTACTTC
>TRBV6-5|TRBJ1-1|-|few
CASSYEPLRDLGGEAFF
TGTGCCAGCAGTTACGAGCCCCTCCGGGACTTGGGGGGTGAAGCTTTCTTT
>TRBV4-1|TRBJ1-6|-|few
CASSQDRGRSSYNSPLHF
TGCGCCAGCAGCCAAGATCGGGGCCGAAGCTCCTATAATTCACCCCTCCACTTT
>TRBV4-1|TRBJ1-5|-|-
CASSQSGTNHQPQHF
TGCGCCAGCAGCCAGTCGGGGACGAATCATCAGCCCCAGCATTTT
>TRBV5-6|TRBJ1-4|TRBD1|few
CASSRDRLDEKLFF
TGTGCCAGCAGCCGGGACAGATTGGATGAAAAACTGTTTTTT
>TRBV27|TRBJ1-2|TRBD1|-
CASSFLPGTDPYGYTF
TGTGCCAGCAGTTTCCTACCCGGGACAGATCCGTATGGCTACACCTTC